The 28 T cell receptor beta chains listed next were all sequenced from one sample in a study of PD-L1 blockade in urothelial cancer. Assay used: immunoSEQ multiplex PCR; TCRdb lists only in-frame clones, some missing. This sample has around 48,000 clones, with around 85% found just once. The time point here: peripheral blood 6 weeks after treatment start. The sample in question was PBMCs, obtained around atezolizumab (anti-PD-L1) treatment. These TCRs come from a man in his 60s with urothelial cancer.

The V call is TRBV5-4, the J call TRBJ1-1; D possibly corresponds to TRBD1 (6 bases). V was shortened by 0 bases and J by 1 base, with 10 bases between the two germline ends. Germline V gene sequence: CDR1 SGHNT, CDR2 YYREEE (reference sequence). The CDR3 has 15 residues. CDR3 sequence: CASSLAKTGNTEAFF. In DNA, the CDR3 is TGTGCCAGCAGCTTGGCCAAGACAGGGAACACTGAAGCTTTCTTT.

The chain joins TRBV6-1 to TRBJ1-2; no clear D. Trimming pared 11 bases from V and 4 bases from J, leaving 20 bases between. The CDR3 contains 14 residues. Germline V CDR1 and CDR2: MNHNS, SASEGT. CDR3 in amino acids: CAALTPRQTYGYTF. The CDR3 region has the DNA TGTGCCGCACTTACGCCGCGGCAGACCTATGGCTACACCTTC.

V and J are TRBV6-5 and TRBJ2-7; D remains unclear. With 8 bases removed from V and 5 bases from J, the gap between germline ends came to 13 bases. Germline loops: CDR1 MNHEY, CDR2 SVGAGI. There are 12 residues in the CDR3. CDR3 protein: CASRRGANEQYF. The CDR3 DNA reads as TGTGCCAGCCGACGAGGAGCGAACGAGCAGTACTTC.

The chain links TRBV9 to TRBJ2-3; 9 nucleotides match TRBD2. The germline CDR1 and CDR2 sequences are SGDLS and YYNGEE. V dropped 3 bases and J dropped 4; count of bases not matched to a gene: 6. The CDR3 spans 15 residues. This CDR3 reads CASSEGGGAADTQYF. CDR3 DNA sequence: TGTGCCAGCAGCGAGGGCGGGGGGGCGGCAGATACGCAGTATTTT.

The V gene is TRBV7-6, the J gene TRBJ2-2, with 7 bases identical to TRBD2. Germline V gene sequence: CDR1 SGHVS, CDR2 FNYEAQ. The CDR3 has 16 residues. V gave up 1 base and J gave up 0 bases; unmatched junction bases: 2. CDR3 DNA sequence: TGTGCCAGCAGCTTAGTAAGCGGGGCGAACACCGGGGAGCTGTTTTTT. Amino acid sequence: CASSLVSGANTGELFF.

This clone was seen more than once but under ten times. J is TRBJ1-6 and V is TRBV18; 8 bases fit TRBD1. V was clipped by 4 bases and J by 8 bases; unmatched bases: 10. This CDR3 has 16 residues. CDR1 and CDR2 from the germline V gene are KGHSH and LQKENI. CDR3 protein: CASSRLRQGMDSPLHF. CDR3 nucleotides: TGTGCCAGCTCACGGTTGAGACAGGGGATGGATTCACCCCTCCACTTT. Drawing the rest from reference TRBV18 and TRBJ1-6, the complete variable domain is NAGVMQNPRHLVRRRGQEARLRCSPMKGHSHVYWYRQLPEEGLKFMVYLQKENIIDESGMPKERFSAEFPKEGPSILRIQQVVRGDSAAYFCASSRLRQGMDSPLHFGNGTRLTVT.

The V and J genes are TRBV7-3 and TRBJ1-1, with a tentative D call TRBD1 (6 bases). V lost 5 bases to trimming and J lost 3 bases, with 10 bases between them. Germline V lookup: CDR1 SGHTA, CDR2 FQGTGA. CDR3 length: 13 amino acids. CDR3 loop: CASSTTGYTEAFF. The CDR3 DNA reads as TGTGCCAGCAGCACAACAGGGTACACTGAAGCTTTCTTT.

This rearrangement joins TRBV7-3 to TRBJ2-2, with TRBD2 as a possible D gene (7 bases). The ends were cut back, 8 bases at V and 5 bases at J, with 18 bases in the middle. This CDR3 has 15 residues. CDR1 and CDR2 from the germline V gene are SGHTA and FQGTGA. This chain's CDR3 is CASHSGGAGTGELFF. CDR3 nucleotide sequence: TGTGCCAGCCACTCGGGGGGCGCAGGGACCGGGGAGCTGTTTTTT.

The chain joins TRBV11-3 to TRBJ1-1; tentative D call: TRBD1 (5 bases). V was pared by 8 bases and J by 7 bases, with 11 bases between. This CDR3 has 11 residues. Looked up from germline, CDR1 is SGHNT and CDR2 is YENEEA. Here the CDR3 DNA reads TGTGCCAGCGGGGCGTACGATGAAGCTTTCTTT. Translating gives CASGAYDEAFF.

V and J are TRBV30 and TRBJ1-1; D perhaps matches TRBD1 (6 bases). The CDR3 sequence is 12 residues long. V was clipped by 8 bases and J by 5 bases, with 15 bases between them. Germline V gives CDR1 GTSNPN, CDR2 SVGIG (reference sequence). The CDR3 DNA follows: TGTGCCGGATACAGGGTAAGGACTGAAGCTTTCTTT. Amino acids: CAGYRVRTEAFF.

On this clone itself: One end of the junction varies from germline; a read error may be responsible. This chain links TRBV10-1 with TRBJ2-7, with TRBD1 matching over 9 bases. Germline values: CDR1 WNHNN, CDR2 SYGVQD (reference sequence). The CDR3 extends over 15 amino acids. The CDR3 is CATSTLQDRGYEQYF. CDR3 bases: TGCGCCACCAGTACTTTGCAGGACAGGGGCTACGAGCAGTACTTC.

This chain uses TRBV7-3 with TRBJ2-3, with TRBD2 as a possible D gene (6 bases). This CDR3 comprises 14 residues. Trimming left V 5 bases short and J 0 bases short, with 9 bases between. CDR1 is SGHTA, CDR2 FQGTGA, per germline. The CDR3 nucleotides read TGTGCCAGCAGCCCCGGGGGTAGCACAGATACGCAGTATTTT. As protein: CASSPGGSTDTQYF.

V usage is TRBV7-9 and J usage is TRBJ1-2; possibly TRBD1 for D (5 bases). This CDR3 is 15 amino acids long. Germline V gives CDR1 SEHNR, CDR2 FQNEAQ (reference sequence). Between the trimmed V and J ends, which lost 3 bases and 4 bases, there was a span of 15 bases. In nucleotides, the CDR3 is TGTGCCAGCAGCTTGGACATGACTTATAGCTATGGCTACACCTTC. Translated, it gives CASSLDMTYSYGYTF. Full variable domain (rest looked up from reference TRBV7-9 and TRBJ1-2): DTGVSQNPRHKITKRGQNVTFRCDPISEHNRLYWYRQTLGQGPEFLTYFQNEAQLEKSRLLSDRFSAERPKGSFSTLEIQRTEQGDSAMYLCASSLDMTYSYGYTFGSGTRLTVV.

The rearrangement joins TRBV27 to TRBJ1-6; 7 bases match TRBD1. J was trimmed by 4 bases and V by 5 bases; bases with no gene match: 8. The CDR3 is 16 residues long. The V gene's germline CDR1 is MNHEY and CDR2 SMNVEV (reference sequence). In DNA, the CDR3 is TGTGCCAGCAGTGACAGGGCTCCCTCGTATAATTCACCCCTCCACTTT. Translating it yields CASSDRAPSYNSPLHF.

This clone was detected once. The chain joins TRBV6-1 to TRBJ1-6, with D hard to call. CDR1 is MNHNS and CDR2 is SASEGT in the germline V gene. This CDR3 comprises 17 residues. Trimming took off 3 bases at V and 0 bases at J, with 12 bases between the two ends. DNA for the CDR3: TGTGCCAGCAGTGACGGACTCGGAAGCTCCTATAATTCACCCCTCCACTTT. Residues: CASSDGLGSSYNSPLHF.

CDR3 coding DNA: TGTGCCTCGAGGACAGGGACGAACTATGGCTACACCTTC. It translates to CASRTGTNYGYTF. The rearrangement uses TRBV9 and TRBJ1-2, with 8 bases matching TRBD1. Per the germline V gene, CDR1 is SGDLS and CDR2 is YYNGEE. Trimming removed 10 bases from V and 2 bases from J; junction bases left unmatched: 7. The CDR3 is 13 amino acids.

The chain employs TRBV4-1 and TRBJ2-7, with 8 bases matching TRBD1. This CDR3 comprises 14 residues. V lost 4 bases to trimming and J lost 7 bases; unmatched junction nucleotides: 9. In germline, CDR1 is MGHRA, CDR2 YSYEKL. The CDR3 loop is CASSRTDTGGEQYF. The CDR3 region has the DNA TGCGCCAGCAGCCGGACCGACACAGGGGGGGAGCAGTACTTC.

This sequence joins TRBV28 and TRBJ1-1; D is possibly TRBD1 (5 bases). This CDR3 region has 13 residues. Germline CDR1 reads MDHEN; CDR2 reads SYDVKM. Trimming stripped 4 bases from V and 4 bases from J, with 10 bases between. The CDR3 is CASSWTQGTEAFF. DNA for the CDR3: TGTGCCAGCAGTTGGACCCAGGGCACTGAAGCTTTCTTT. Together with reference TRBV28 and TRBJ1-1, the CDR3 gives the full variable domain: DVKVTQSSRYLVKRTGEKVFLECVQDMDHENMFWYRQDPGLGLRLIYFSYDVKMKEKGDIPEGYSVSREKKERFSLILESASTNQTSMYLCASSWTQGTEAFFGQGTRLTVV.

V is TRBV4-2 and J is TRBJ1-3, with D perhaps TRBD1 (5 bases). CDR1 and CDR2 (germline): LGHNA, YNFKEQ. The CDR3 covers 16 residues. With 6 bases removed from V and 0 bases from J, the gap between germline ends came to 15 bases. Written as DNA, the CDR3 is TGTGCCAGCAGGGTCCTGGGGGGAATCTCTGGAAACACCATATATTTT. Amino acids: CASRVLGGISGNTIYF.

The chain recombines TRBV25-1 with TRBJ2-2; TRBD1 matches at 7 bases. CDR1 is MGHDK and CDR2 is SYGVNS in the germline V gene. The CDR3 has 13 residues. Losses at the gene ends were 8 bases for V and 2 bases for J; bases not matched to a gene: 2. The CDR3 DNA follows: TGTGCCAGCGGGACAGCCAACACCGGGGAGCTGTTTTTT. Translation gives CASGTANTGELFF.

The chain employs TRBV5-8 and TRBJ1-4, with a possible D match to TRBD1 (5 bases). This CDR3 region has 14 residues. Germline-derived CDR1 and CDR2 are SGHTS and YDEGEE. The V end was cut by 3 bases, the J end by 3 bases, with 9 bases between. The CDR3 nucleotides are TGTGCCAGCAGCTCGGGGGGGGCTAATGAAAAACTGTTTTTT. Its translation: CASSSGGANEKLFF.

The chain combines TRBV5-1 with TRBJ1-4; D not resolved. The V gene lost 5 bases and the J gene lost 3 bases, with 11 bases spanning the gap. In germline, CDR1 is SGHRS, CDR2 YFSETQ. This CDR3 region has 14 residues. The chain's CDR3 is CASSSSGSNEKLFF. CDR3 bases: TGCGCCAGCAGTTCTTCAGGCTCTAATGAAAAACTGTTTTTT.

The chain recombines TRBV19 with TRBJ1-3; no clear D gene. This CDR3 has 12 amino acids. The V gene lost 3 bases and the J gene lost 4 bases, with 4 bases spanning the gap. In germline, CDR1 is LNHDA, CDR2 SQIVND (reference sequence). The CDR3 nucleotides are TGTGCCAGTAGTATCGGGGGAAACACCATATATTTT. Translated, it gives CASSIGGNTIYF.

The chain employs TRBV19 and TRBJ2-5; possible D gene TRBD1, 6 bases. V lost 3 bases and J lost 5, with 10 bases in between. The germline CDR1 and CDR2 sequences are LNHDA and SQIVND (reference sequence). The CDR3 is made up of 13 amino acids. The CDR3 DNA reads TGTGCCAGTAGTATGTGGGGGCTCGAGACCCAGTACTTC. It is translated as CASSMWGLETQYF.

The chain couples TRBV6-5 to TRBJ1-2; D gene ambiguous. Germline assignment: CDR1 MNHEY and CDR2 SVGAGI. This CDR3 has 11 residues. The V gene lost 4 bases and the J gene lost 5 bases, with 5 bases spanning the gap. The CDR3 protein is CASSSLYGYTF. The CDR3 DNA is TGTGCCAGCAGTTCCCTGTATGGCTACACCTTC.

On this clone itself: This CDR3 is also generated by other DNA sequences in the sample. The V and J genes are TRBV9 and TRBJ2-2; D is ambiguous. Germline V gene lookup returns CDR1 SGDLS and CDR2 YYNGEE. This CDR3 contains 15 residues. Trimming shortened V by 0 bases and J by 0 bases, and 6 bases separated the two germline ends. In nucleotides, the CDR3 is TGTGCCAGCAGCGTAGGAGGAACGAACACCGGGGAGCTGTTTTTT. It specifies CASSVGGTNTGELFF.

This clone appeared once. The CDR3 protein is CASSSSGNTGELFF. Here the CDR3 DNA reads TGTGCCAGCAGCAGTTCCGGGAACACCGGGGAGCTGTTTTTT. V usage is TRBV7-9 and J usage is TRBJ2-2; D remains unclear. The V gene lost 5 bases and the J gene lost 1 base, with 8 bases spanning the gap. This CDR3 has 14 residues. CDR1 SEHNR and CDR2 FQNEAQ come from the germline V gene (reference sequence).

CDR3: CASSLRGRENQPQHF. The CDR3 DNA follows: TGTGCCAGCAGTCTAAGGGGACGGGAGAATCAGCCCCAGCATTTT. The J gene is TRBJ1-5, the V gene TRBV2; D may be TRBD1 (5 bases). Germline loops: CDR1 SNHLY, CDR2 FYNNEI. Between the trimmed V and J ends, which lost 5 bases and 4 bases, there was a span of 15 bases. The CDR3 runs to 15 residues.